This T cell receptor beta chain was recorded in a study of beta chain features in type 1 diabetes. Study-wide points: Shortening of TCRB CDR3s, moderate but significant, appeared in all four CD4+ subsets of Type 1 diabetes patients.

Expressed TCRB transcripts were sequenced because the isolated RNA had all been reverse transcribed beforehand. The average read count of naive, central memory and regulatory T cell samples was several million. Produced via immunoSEQ multiplex PCR; TCRdb's table is partial and in-frame only. The sample has about 390,000 clones, 8.5% to 10% seen once. The table lists this clone with a few counts. The antigen is unknown. This sample includes further DNA sequences coding for the same CDR3. This CDR3 region has 14 residues. V lost 2 bases, J lost 4 bases, and 9 bases lay in between. The germline CDR1 and CDR2 sequences are MDHEN and SYDVKM. Markers CD45RO/CCR7/CD25/CD127/CD95/CD27 served to sort CD4+ naive, central memory, regulatory and stem cell-like memory cells.

The sample was central memory CD4+ T cells from blood. The source of this sequence is a man aged 25-45 years with type 1 diabetes. The chain recombines TRBV28 with TRBJ1-5; no reliable D call. The chain's CDR3 is CASSLPGGNQPQHF. The CDR3 nucleotides are TGTGCCAGCAGTTTACCCGGTGGGAATCAGCCCCAGCATTTT.